Below are 32 T cell receptor beta chains sequenced from a single sample in a study of T cell responses to AZD1222 COVID-19 vaccine. The method was immunoSEQ multiplex PCR; TCRdb's version includes in-frame clones alone and lacks a portion of them. The sample lists about 150,000 clones; roughly 90% were seen once. The sequencing used peripheral blood, collected 28 days after the second AZD1222 dose. These TCRs come from an adult who received the AZD1222 COVID-19 vaccine.

V and J are TRBV7-6 and TRBJ2-7; D might be TRBD2 (5 bases). Per the germline V gene, CDR1 is SGHVS and CDR2 is FNYEAQ. The CDR3 is 14 residues long. The V and J ends lost 1 base and 3 bases respectively, with 10 bases between them. The CDR3 loop is CASSLDEGFYEQYF. Written as DNA, the CDR3 is TGTGCCAGCAGCTTAGACGAGGGTTTCTACGAGCAGTACTTC. The full variable domain, completed using reference TRBV7-6 and TRBJ2-7, is GAGVSQSPRYKVTKRGQDVALRCDPISGHVSLYWYRQALGQGPEFLTYFNYEAQQDKSGLPNDRFSAERPEGSISTLTIQRTEQRDSAMYRCASSLDEGFYEQYFGPGTRLTVT.

Only one count was recorded for this clone. The gene calls are TRBV7-2 and TRBJ2-1, with no clear D. CDR1 is SGHTA, CDR2 FQGNSA, per germline. V was clipped by 0 bases and J by 0 bases, with 9 bases between them. The CDR3 has 16 residues. The CDR3 sequence is CASSLATLSSYNEQFF. The CDR3 nucleotides read TGTGCCAGCAGCTTAGCGACGTTAAGCTCCTACAATGAGCAGTTCTTC.

V and J are TRBV3-1 (or the pseudogene TRBV3-2) and TRBJ2-1; the D gene is possibly TRBD1 (5 bases). CDR3 length: 13 amino acids. Trimming took off 4 bases at V and 12 bases at J, with 16 bases between the two ends. Per the germline V gene, CDR1 is LGHDT and CDR2 is YNNKEL (reference sequence). This CDR3 is CASSLNRPGGQFF. CDR3 coding DNA: TGTGCCAGCAGCCTCAACAGGCCTGGTGGGCAGTTCTTC.

This rearrangement joins TRBV7-9 to TRBJ1-6; D unresolved. Germline V gene data show CDR1 as SEHNR and CDR2 as FQNEAQ (reference sequence). CDR3 length: 13 residues. The V end was cut by 9 bases, the J end by 8 bases, with 14 bases between. This CDR3 reads CASSRPMDSPLHF. CDR3 sequence (DNA): TGTGCCAGTTCCCGACCCATGGATTCACCCCTCCACTTT.

CDR3: CASSVNKGKETQYF. In nucleotides, the CDR3 is TGTGCCAGCTCAGTCAACAAGGGAAAAGAGACCCAGTACTTC. The chain uses TRBV18 and TRBJ2-5; D is unclear. Deletions cut 5 bases from V and 3 bases from J, with 13 bases between. The CDR3 consists of 14 residues. Germline V gives CDR1 KGHSH, CDR2 LQKENI.

V usage is TRBV19 and J usage is TRBJ1-2; D gene ambiguous. The CDR3 spans 15 residues. Per the germline V gene, CDR1 is LNHDA and CDR2 is SQIVND (reference sequence). V was cut by 4 bases and J by 7 bases, with 19 bases left in between. The CDR3 sequence: CASSTHSRRVGGYTF. CDR3 in DNA: TGTGCCAGTAGTACGCACTCGAGGAGGGTGGGTGGCTACACCTTC.

This clone was seen once. The rearrangement joins TRBV3-1 (or the pseudogene TRBV3-2) to TRBJ1-1; weak D call: TRBD1 (5 bases). Trimming shortened V by 0 bases and J by 3 bases, and 29 bases separated the two germline ends. The germline V gene encodes CDR1 LGHDT and CDR2 YNNKEL (reference sequence). The CDR3 runs 21 residues. CDR3 protein: CASSQDWSLGESRRAHTEAFF. The CDR3 DNA sequence: TGTGCCAGCAGCCAAGATTGGAGTCTGGGTGAATCTCGCAGGGCCCACACTGAAGCTTTCTTT.

The count of this clone is one. The chain recombines TRBV12-3 or TRBV12-4 with TRBJ1-1; the D is unclear. This CDR3 has 13 amino acids. V was shortened by 4 bases and J by 8 bases, with 14 bases between the two germline ends. DNA for the CDR3: TGTGCCAGCAGTTCCGACTCCAATCGGGAAGCTTTCTTT. Translated: CASSSDSNREAFF.

The rearrangement links TRBV27 to TRBJ2-3, with 7 bases aligning to TRBD1. Germline values: CDR1 MNHEY, CDR2 SMNVEV (reference sequence). V dropped 5 bases and J dropped 2; count of bases not matched to a gene: 7. CDR3 length equals 15 residues. The CDR3 protein is CASSLRDRLTDTQYF. The CDR3 nucleotides read TGTGCCAGCAGTCTACGGGACAGACTCACAGATACGCAGTATTTT.

The rearrangement uses TRBV7-9 and TRBJ2-6; 10 bases match TRBD1. Germline V gene data show CDR1 as SEHNR and CDR2 as FQNEAQ (reference sequence). There are 17 residues in the CDR3. V lost 5 bases to trimming and J lost 2 bases; unmatched junction nucleotides: 6. The CDR3 region has the DNA TGTGCCAGCAGCATTTCGACAGGGGGCCCTGGGGCCAACGTCCTGACTTTC. It is translated as CASSISTGGPGANVLTF.

V is TRBV12-5 and J is TRBJ1-5, with TRBD1 matching 7 bases. This CDR3 is 14 amino acids long. The V and J ends lost 6 bases and 5 bases, in that order; junction bases with no gene match: 7. Germline CDR1 and CDR2: LGHNT and FRNRAP. The CDR3 loop is CASGTQGFHQPQHF. Here the CDR3 DNA reads TGTGCTAGTGGGACACAGGGGTTTCATCAGCCCCAGCATTTT. Full variable domain (outside the CDR3, taken from reference TRBV12-5 and TRBJ1-5): DARVTQTPRHKVTEMGQEVTMRCQPILGHNTVFWYRQTMMQGLELLAYFRNRAPLDDSGMPKDRFSAEMPDATLATLKIQPSEPRDSAVYFCASGTQGFHQPQHFGDGTRLSIL.

The chain carries TRBV7-3 and TRBJ1-2; D might be TRBD1 (6 bases). Germline values: CDR1 SGHTA, CDR2 FQGTGA. Deletions cut 0 bases from V and 8 bases from J, with 10 bases between. The CDR3 sequence is 13 residues long. The CDR3 sequence is CASSLTGQTGYTF. The CDR3 bases are TGTGCCAGCAGCTTAACCGGACAGACGGGCTACACCTTC.

The J gene is TRBJ1-1, the V gene TRBV19, with unresolved D. CDR3 length: 13 amino acids. Germline V lookup: CDR1 LNHDA, CDR2 SQIVND (reference sequence). V lost 5 bases to trimming and J lost 3 bases, with 10 bases between them. The CDR3 spells CASSPARYTEAFF. Written as DNA, the CDR3 is TGTGCCAGTAGTCCGGCCCGATACACTGAAGCTTTCTTT.

V and J are TRBV6-5 and TRBJ2-5; D uncertain. The V and J ends lost 2 bases and 3 bases respectively, with 13 bases between them. The germline V gene encodes CDR1 MNHEY and CDR2 SVGAGI. CDR3 length equals 15 residues. The CDR3 here is CASSYGSVREETQYF. CDR3 bases: TGTGCCAGCAGTTACGGCTCGGTTAGGGAAGAGACCCAGTACTTC.

The gene calls are TRBV28 and TRBJ1-1, with D perhaps matching TRBD1 (6 bases). The CDR3 totals 16 residues. In germline, CDR1 is MDHEN, CDR2 SYDVKM. The ends were cut back, 8 bases at V and 1 base at J, with 20 bases in the middle. This CDR3 is CASRRGADRKNTEAFF. The DNA for the CDR3 is TGTGCCAGCCGCCGTGGGGCGGACAGAAAGAACACTGAAGCTTTCTTT.

The rearrangement links TRBV7-6 to TRBJ2-1, with 12 bases that match TRBD2. CDR1 SGHVS and CDR2 FNYEAQ come from the germline V gene. The V gene end was trimmed by 5 bases and the J gene end by 6 bases; junction bases not matched to a gene: 8. The CDR3 totals 16 residues. The CDR3 bases are TGTGCCAGCAGCCCACAGGGACTAGCGGGTGCCAATGAGCAGTTCTTC. Translation: CASSPQGLAGANEQFF.

This clone has a single count. The chain has TRBV4-1 and TRBJ1-1; the match to TRBD1 covers 7 bases. Germline CDR1 reads MGHRA; CDR2 reads YSYEKL. The V and J ends lost 0 bases and 10 bases, in that order; junction bases with no gene match: 14. This CDR3 contains 16 residues. CDR3 loop: CASSQDRGKGAQRAFF. For the CDR3, the DNA is TGCGCCAGCAGCCAAGATCGTGGAAAGGGGGCGCAGAGAGCTTTCTTT.

This clone was observed a single time. This chain uses TRBV11-2 with TRBJ2-1; the D is unclear. Looked up from germline, CDR1 is SGHAT and CDR2 is FQNNGV. This CDR3 is 14 amino acids long. The V end was cut by 5 bases, the J end by 3 bases, with 11 bases between. Written as DNA, the CDR3 is TGTGCCAGCAGCGCAAGCGCCAACTACAATGAGCAGTTCTTC. Protein sequence: CASSASANYNEQFF.

The table lists this clone with a few counts. V is TRBV14 and J is TRBJ2-4, with D unclear. The CDR3 sequence is 16 residues long. V was pared by 1 base and J by 0 bases, with 10 bases between. Germline assignment: CDR1 SGHDN and CDR2 FVKESK. CDR3 residues: CASSQGLTRAKNIQYF. The DNA of the CDR3 is TGTGCCAGCAGCCAAGGCCTGACCCGAGCCAAAAACATTCAGTACTTC.

The table lists this clone with a count of one. The rearrangement links TRBV7-8 to TRBJ1-1; 9 positions match TRBD1. The V gene end was trimmed by 2 bases and the J gene end by 0 bases; junction bases not matched to a gene: 7. Germline CDR1 reads SGHVS; CDR2 reads FQNEAQ. The CDR3 is made up of 17 amino acids. CDR3 in amino acids: CASSLRDRVSMNTEAFF. The DNA of the CDR3 is TGTGCCAGCAGCTTACGGGACAGGGTTTCGATGAACACTGAAGCTTTCTTT.

This chain links TRBV7-8 with TRBJ1-4; no firm D call. Looked up from germline, CDR1 is SGHVS and CDR2 is FQNEAQ. The CDR3 totals 15 residues. V was clipped by 1 base and J by 4 bases, with 10 bases between them. The CDR3 sequence: CASSLVALSNEKLFF. CDR3 nucleotide sequence: TGTGCCAGCAGCTTAGTGGCACTGAGTAATGAAAAACTGTTTTTT.

This clone was counted a single time. The rearrangement joins TRBV14 to TRBJ2-2; a possible D gene is TRBD2 (5 bases). Germline CDR1 and CDR2: SGHDN and FVKESK. This CDR3 spans 14 amino acids. Trimming cost V 5 bases and J 5 bases, with 12 bases left between them. This chain's CDR3 is CASSEAWRTGELFF. The CDR3 bases are TGTGCCAGCAGCGAGGCTTGGAGGACCGGGGAGCTGTTTTTT.

The rearrangement links TRBV18 to TRBJ1-2; the match to TRBD1 covers 11 bases. Germline CDR1 and CDR2: KGHSH and LQKENI. With V trimmed by 3 bases and J by 5 bases, 14 bases remained unmatched. The CDR3 extends over 18 amino acids. CDR3 protein: CASSPGGTGGTILYGYTF. Written as DNA, the CDR3 is TGTGCCAGCTCACCCGGCGGGACAGGGGGGACTATACTGTATGGCTACACCTTC.

The chain employs TRBV12-3 or TRBV12-4 and TRBJ2-7; a possible D gene is TRBD2 (6 bases). The CDR3 length is 13 residues. Trimming took 5 bases from V and 6 from J, leaving 14 bases between them. The CDR3, as DNA: TGTGCCAGCAGTGAATCGACTAGGCGCGAGCAGTACTTC. It yields the protein CASSESTRREQYF.

The chain couples TRBV5-8 to TRBJ1-5; D might be TRBD1 (5 bases). The CDR3 extends over 16 amino acids. Trimming pared 4 bases from V and 3 bases from J, leaving 17 bases between. Per the germline V gene, CDR1 is SGHTS and CDR2 is YDEGEE. The CDR3 sequence is CASSPGRGVDNQPQHF. CDR3 sequence (DNA): TGTGCCAGCAGCCCTGGTCGGGGGGTTGACAATCAGCCCCAGCATTTT.

The chain combines TRBV28 with TRBJ1-2; D call uncertain. The V end lost 2 bases, the J end lost 4 bases, and 17 bases lay between the germline ends. This CDR3 spans 16 amino acids. Looked up from germline, CDR1 is MDHEN and CDR2 is SYDVKM. The CDR3 DNA reads TGTGCCAGCAGTTTACGCCCTGTTAGGCAGGTCTATGGCTACACCTTC. Protein: CASSLRPVRQVYGYTF.

On this clone: Different DNA sequences within this sample yield the same CDR3. The gene calls are TRBV7-3 and TRBJ1-5; 7 nucleotides line up with TRBD1. After removal of 2 bases from V and 6 bases from J, the junction contained 1 base not matched to a gene. In germline, CDR1 is SGHTA, CDR2 FQGTGA. The CDR3 covers 13 residues. The CDR3 loop is CASSLQGGQPQHF. Written as DNA, the CDR3 is TGTGCCAGCAGCTTACAGGGGGGTCAGCCCCAGCATTTT.

This clone was seen only once. V and J are TRBV2 and TRBJ1-1; possibly TRBD1 for D (6 bases). Looked up from germline, CDR1 is SNHLY and CDR2 is FYNNEI. V lost 5 bases and J lost 4, with 14 bases in between. The CDR3 extends over 14 amino acids. The chain's CDR3 is CASSRVRGRTEAFF. The CDR3 DNA follows: TGTGCCAGCAGTAGGGTCAGGGGACGCACTGAAGCTTTCTTT.

The chain uses TRBV7-6 and TRBJ2-7; D might be TRBD2 (6 bases). Germline V lookup: CDR1 SGHVS, CDR2 FNYEAQ. V was pared by 5 bases and J by 3 bases, with 20 bases between. CDR3 size: 16 residues. CDR3 amino acids: CASSHLTPAGFYEQYF. CDR3 in DNA: TGTGCCAGCAGCCACCTAACCCCAGCGGGCTTCTACGAGCAGTACTTC.

The V gene is TRBV7-2, the J gene TRBJ2-7; 11 bases map to TRBD2. This CDR3 is 16 amino acids long. V shed 1 base and J 2 bases; nucleotides not matched to a gene: 4. Germline V gene sequence: CDR1 SGHTA, CDR2 FQGNSA. The CDR3, as DNA: TGTGCCAGCAGCTTAGTGGGGACTAGCGGTACCTACGAGCAGTACTTC. Protein: CASSLVGTSGTYEQYF.

The rearrangement joins TRBV13 to TRBJ2-4; tentative D call: TRBD2 (6 bases). Trimming shortened V by 6 bases and J by 7 bases, and 16 bases separated the two germline ends. CDR1 PRHDT and CDR2 FYEKMQ come from the germline V gene (reference sequence). The CDR3 sequence is 14 residues long. The DNA of the CDR3 is TGTGCCAGCAGTGATGCGGGGCGACTCAACATTCAGTACTTC. Residues: CASSDAGRLNIQYF.

The V call is TRBV27, the J call TRBJ2-1, with D tentatively TRBD2 (5 bases). This CDR3 has 12 residues. Germline CDR1 is MNHEY and CDR2 is SMNVEV (reference sequence). V was pared by 4 bases and J by 10 bases, with 11 bases between. The CDR3 region is CASSSTRSEQFF. CDR3 in DNA: TGTGCCAGCAGTTCTACTAGAAGCGAGCAGTTCTTC.